Each of the 8 T cell receptor beta chains below was sequenced from the same sample in a study of T-cell memory formation after mild COVID-19. Each CDR3 protein gets one entry after TCRdb re-called the 5' RACE reads with MiXCR. The table has 110,000 to 150,000 distinct CDR3 sequences, about 25% seen once. Sequenced sample: PBMCs or a T cell subset sorted from them (not recorded which). These receptors came from an adult woman who had mild COVID-19 (a few samples of this study predate the infection). Cell type and time point are not known.

This clonotype appeared once. The chain recombines TRBV19 with TRBJ1-1, with D unresolved. CDR3 length: 16 residues. Deletions cut 1 base from V and 0 bases from J, with 12 bases between. Germline CDR1 reads LNHDA; CDR2 reads SQIVND (reference sequence). CDR3 nucleotides: TGTGCCAGTAGTATAGTAGGTACTGGGCTGAACACTGAAGCTTTCTTT. It translates to CASSIVGTGLNTEAFF.

The chain links TRBV20-1 to TRBJ2-1; D unresolved. The CDR3 totals 14 residues. Germline values: CDR1 DFQATT, CDR2 SNEGSKA (reference sequence). V dropped 3 bases and J dropped 1 base, with 10 bases sitting between them. The CDR3 loop reads CSASRKGSYNEQFF. CDR3 in DNA: TGCAGTGCTAGCCGCAAGGGTTCCTACAATGAGCAGTTCTTC.

The rearrangement uses TRBV6-5 and TRBJ1-1, with TRBD1 as a possible D gene (5 bases). The CDR3 covers 13 residues. The germline V gene has CDR1 MNHEY and CDR2 SVGAGI. Trimming pared 2 bases from V and 5 bases from J, leaving 9 bases between. CDR3 loop: CASSYRGHTEAFF. DNA of the CDR3: TGTGCCAGCAGTTACAGGGGCCATACTGAAGCTTTCTTT.

On this clonotype itself: Relative to the germline gene, one junction end is altered; a read error may explain this. V is TRBV7-9 and J is TRBJ1-3; D is uncertain. Per the germline V gene, CDR1 is SEHNR and CDR2 is FQNEAQ (reference sequence). The CDR3 runs to 17 residues. The CDR3 loop reads CSSSLFSSASSGNTIYF. The CDR3 DNA reads TGTTCCAGCAGCTTATTCAGCAGTGCCTCCTCTGGAAACACCATATATTTT.

The chain carries TRBV20-1 and TRBJ2-7; 10 bases fit TRBD2. Germline trimming cut 6 bases from V and 1 base from J; bases unmatched to any gene: 6. The V gene's germline CDR1 is DFQATT and CDR2 SNEGSKA (reference sequence). The CDR3 is made up of 14 amino acids. The CDR3: CSAAKRGGSYEQYF. DNA for the CDR3: TGCAGTGCCGCGAAGCGGGGGGGTTCCTACGAGCAGTACTTC.

Only a few counts were recorded for this clonotype. The chain links TRBV12-3 or TRBV12-4 to TRBJ2-3; 7 nucleotides align to TRBD1. The CDR3 contains 14 residues. Trimming cost V 6 bases and J 0 bases; bases outside gene matches: 3. The CDR3 region is CASSRGSSTDTQYF. Written as DNA, the CDR3 is TGTGCCAGCAGCAGGGGGTCGAGCACAGATACGCAGTATTTT.

This clonotype came up a few times. The chain combines TRBV7-3 with TRBJ2-3, with TRBD2 matching 9 bases. CDR1 and CDR2 from the germline V gene are SGHTA and FQGTGA. CDR3 size: 15 residues. V was clipped by 5 bases and J by 2 bases; unmatched bases: 5. The CDR3 coding sequence is TGTGCCAGCAGCAACAGCGGGGGGTACACAGATACGCAGTATTTT. It yields the protein CASSNSGGYTDTQYF.

This clonotype occurred a few times. This chain connects TRBV7-9 to TRBJ2-3; 10 bases fit TRBD2. Germline assignment: CDR1 SEHNR and CDR2 FQNEAQ (reference sequence). CDR3 length equals 14 residues. V was clipped by 8 bases and J by 0 bases; unmatched bases: 2. The CDR3 DNA follows: TGTGCCAGCGGACTAGCGGATAGCACAGATACGCAGTATTTT. Protein product: CASGLADSTDTQYF. Together with reference TRBV7-9 and TRBJ2-3, the CDR3 gives the full variable domain: DTGVSQNPRHKITKRGQNVTFRCDPISEHNRLYWYRQTLGQGPEFLTYFQNEAQLEKSRLLSDRFSAERPKGSFSTLEIQRTEQGDSAMYLCASGLADSTDTQYFGPGTRLTVL.